This T cell receptor (beta chain) was retrieved from a study of tumor-infiltrating lymphocytes in primary liver carcinoma (dated by TCRdb to the late 2010s). At the level of the whole study: The five patients, three men and two women aged 30 to 69 years, had hepatocellular carcinoma (four) or combined HCC and intrahepatic cholangiocarcinoma (one). The five patients had tumors staged T1-T3 N0M0, with maximum diameters ranging from about 4 to 11 cm. Samples yielded roughly 3.65 to 7.5 million productive TCRbeta reads; read depth did not differ significantly between tissue types. TCRbeta repertoire sequencing, expression microarrays and whole-exome sequencing were combined in the study across five regions of each liver tumor, with adjacent normal tissue and blood also included. TCRbeta repertoire sequencing covered 35 or so specimens from 5 patients: around 25 tumor regions, 5 adjacent noncancerous liver tissues and 5 peripheral blood samples. Reproducibility between technical replicate repertoires was high, with correlation coefficients above 0.98 and mean shared-clone rates roughly 0.91.

This clonotype was seen only a few times. The antigen it recognizes is unknown. No per-base quality is available; no much larger clone lies one base away. Inclusive of the bounding cysteine and phenylalanine, the CDR3 is 14 residues long. Solely the CDR3 DNA is kept, with 42 bases framed from the first base. V is shortened by 9 bases, J by 4 bases, and the region joining them spans 13 bases. The germline V gene yields SNHLY for CDR1 and FYNNEI for CDR2. Using a constant-region primer and ProtoScript II reverse transcriptase, TCRbeta-specific cDNA was reverse-transcribed from 500 to 650 ng total RNA. TCRbeta libraries were built with three nested multiplex PCR rounds, a slightly modified ARM-PCR procedure. Each of the first two PCR rounds ran for approximately 10 cycles using multiplex TRBV1-TRBV30 forward primers together with a Cbeta reverse primer. A final 25-cycle PCR with Deep VentR polymerase added sample barcodes and Illumina adapters. Before sequencing, amplicons between 200 and 500 bp were purified from gel using a QIAquick gel extraction kit. An Illumina HiSeq 2500 was used to sequence the TCRbeta amplicons, generating 250-bp paired-end reads. The original methods were these. To recover full CDR3 sequences, reads were quality-trimmed using Trimmomatic v0.33 and paired reads were then merged using FLASH v1.2.11. MiGEC v1.2.1b assigned V, D and J germline segments to the rearranged TCRbeta sequences. VDJtools v1.0.0 computed clonotype statistics and Shannon-Wiener diversity indices. To reduce sampling bias, subsequent analyses other than the diversity analysis used only the 250 most abundant clonotypes in each sample. TCRdb's own reprocessing of the public reads used fastp at Q25 and MiXCR and kept productive beta chains. Each entry is one CDR3 protein sequence, shown with its most common DNA and genes. The authors' filters were not applied to this entry. A total of about 120,000 distinct CDR3 sequences appear in this sample, nearly 70% of them only once. Together, the top ten hold 8% to 9% of the sample.

Study-wide findings and limitations: Pairs of tumor regions showed greater repertoire overlap (mean about 35%) than tumor-adjacent pairs (about 17%) or tumor-blood pairs (roughly 15%), which is consistent with antigen-driven expansion. Only the TCR beta chain was sequenced, so true repertoire diversity is likely underestimated because unpaired alpha chains were not captured. Since the samples were bulk and unsorted, there was no way to compare CD4+ and CD8+ T cell repertoires. The top 250 clones made up a significantly larger repertoire fraction in tumors than in blood (p = 0.039). Only 4 or 5 patients were included in the study, and the authors note that the findings should be validated in a larger study.

Without any cell sorting, total RNA and DNA were co-extracted from about 21-30 mg of bulk tissue using the AllPrep DNA/RNA mini kit. Surgical resection was performed in China between late 2015 and 2016 on about five patients with histopathologically diagnosed primary liver carcinoma. Chronic HBV infection was present in the patients, and the patients were treatment-naive at sampling. Pieces of fresh tumor and adjacent tissue were cut in half, with one half kept in RNAlater at -80 degrees C and the other half sent for histology. The material sequenced was tumor-adjacent normal liver tissue. This receptor was identified in an older woman with primary liver carcinoma and hepatitis B virus infection. The chain is assembled from TRBV2 and TRBJ2-6, and possibly TRBD1, on 5 matching bases. The CDR3 corresponds to CARDRISGANVLTF. The nucleotides read TGTGCCAGAGACAGAATTTCAGGGGCCAACGTCCTGACTTTC.